These 30 T cell receptor beta chains came from one sample sequenced in a study of cytomegalovirus exposure and HLA in healthy donors (dated by TCRdb to between 2016 and 2019). Libraries were prepared through the immunoSEQ multiplex PCR assay. A mixture of 60 forward primers for TCR Vbeta segments and 13 reverse primers for TCR Jbeta segments was used in the multiplex PCR. TCRdb took this table from immuneACCESS and kept in-frame rearrangements with V and J called. Such tables lack part of the clones; where checked against another copy, unresolved V genes explain under half of the gap, and the rest is unexplained. The sample yields tens of thousands of clones; about two thirds were counted once. Roughly 21% of the sample belongs to the ten largest clones. Sequenced input: PBMCs. These receptors were collected from a woman between 50 and 59 years old in good health and CMV-seropositive.

This clone was seen a few times. V and J are TRBV5-1 and TRBJ1-6, with TRBD1 identical over 7 bases. The ends lost 4 bases at V and 7 bases at J; junction bases unmatched: 8. Per the germline V gene, CDR1 is SGHRS and CDR2 is YFSETQ. The CDR3 has 15 amino acids. DNA for the CDR3: TGCGCCAGCAGCCCGGGGACAGTTCTAAATTCACCCCTCCACTTT. It codes for CASSPGTVLNSPLHF.

This clone came up a few times. This rearrangement joins TRBV5-4 to TRBJ2-3, with 13 bases fitting TRBD2. Trimming removed 0 bases from V and 0 bases from J; junction bases left unmatched: 1. This CDR3 region has 17 residues. CDR1 SGHNT and CDR2 YYREEE come from the germline V gene (reference sequence). The CDR3 nucleotides are TGTGCCAGCAGCTTGGGGACTAGCGGGGGTAGCACAGATACGCAGTATTTT. As protein: CASSLGTSGGSTDTQYF.

In this sample, this clone turned up once. V gene TRBV30 combines with J gene TRBJ1-1, with no clear D. Germline loops: CDR1 GTSNPN, CDR2 SVGIG (reference sequence). The CDR3 runs to 14 residues. The V end was cut by 4 bases, the J end by 1 base, with 13 bases between. The CDR3 sequence: CAWNLMTRNTEAFF. As DNA, the CDR3 is TGTGCCTGGAACCTCATGACACGGAACACTGAAGCTTTCTTT.

V is TRBV5-1 and J is TRBJ2-7; 14 bases align to TRBD2. The length of the CDR3 is 16 residues. V lost 3 bases, J lost 2 bases, and 4 bases stayed unmatched. CDR1 and CDR2 (germline): SGHRS, YFSETQ. CDR3 bases: TGCGCCAGCAGCTCCGGACTAGCGGGGGGCCCCTACGAGCAGTACTTC. It encodes CASSSGLAGGPYEQYF.

The chain recombines TRBV6-6 with TRBJ2-7, with a tentative D call TRBD1 (6 bases). Trimming left V 0 bases short and J 4 bases short, with 13 bases between. The CDR3 has 15 amino acids. The germline V gene encodes CDR1 MNHNY and CDR2 SVGAGI (reference sequence). The CDR3 DNA is TGTGCCAGCAGTTACTCGAGCCAGGGGCCGTACGAGCAGTACTTC. Encoded protein: CASSYSSQGPYEQYF.

The chain employs TRBV30 and TRBJ1-2; TRBD1 matches 8 bases. Germline assignment: CDR1 GTSNPN and CDR2 SVGIG (reference sequence). This CDR3 region has 13 residues. V gave up 5 bases and J gave up 7 bases; unmatched junction bases: 9. CDR3 nucleotide sequence: TGTGCCTGGGGACAGGGTGGGTTCGGTGGCTACACCTTC. This translates into CAWGQGGFGGYTF.

This clone came up a few times. V is TRBV5-5 and J is TRBJ1-5; 7 bases line up with TRBD1. The germline gives CDR1 SGHKS, CDR2 YYEKEE (reference sequence). J was trimmed by 4 bases and V by 2 bases; bases with no gene match: 6. The CDR3 length is 15 residues. The DNA of the CDR3 is TGTGCCAGCAGCTTTGGCTGGGACAGAAATCAGCCCCAGCATTTT. Translating gives CASSFGWDRNQPQHF.

This clone was counted between two and nine times. The chain recombines TRBV7-8 with TRBJ2-3; 7 bases match TRBD1. V shed 6 bases, J shed 6 bases, and the junction held 18 bases outside the gene matches. Germline CDR1 reads SGHVS; CDR2 reads FQNEAQ. CDR3 length equals 17 residues. The CDR3 sequence is CASREWRTGEVGDTQYF. CDR3 DNA sequence: TGTGCCAGCAGAGAATGGAGGACAGGAGAGGTTGGGGATACGCAGTATTTT.

The V call is TRBV4-1, the J call TRBJ1-3; D remains unclear. Germline V gene lookup returns CDR1 MGHRA and CDR2 YSYEKL. The CDR3 loop spans 18 amino acids. V was shortened by 1 base and J by 0 bases, with 16 bases between the two germline ends. CDR3 bases: TGCGCCAGCAGCCAAGGGGAGCTGCAATGGGGCTCTGGAAACACCATATATTTT. Protein: CASSQGELQWGSGNTIYF.

The V call is TRBV7-9, the J call TRBJ1-1; D is ambiguous. The CDR3 spans 15 residues. Germline CDR1 is SEHNR and CDR2 is FQNEAQ (reference sequence). Trimming removed 2 bases from V and 1 base from J, with 11 bases in between. This CDR3 is CASSLSLRGNTEAFF. In nucleotides, the CDR3 is TGTGCCAGCAGCTTATCTCTCAGAGGGAACACTGAAGCTTTCTTT.

V is TRBV7-2 and J is TRBJ2-1; D uncertain. CDR1 is SGHTA and CDR2 is FQGNSA in the germline V gene. The CDR3 has 17 residues. Trimming removed 5 bases from V and 0 bases from J, with 17 bases in between. The CDR3 sequence: CASSLGALHSSYNEQFF. Here the CDR3 DNA reads TGTGCCAGCAGCCTCGGTGCCCTCCACAGCTCCTACAATGAGCAGTTCTTC.

The chain joins TRBV28 to TRBJ1-1; D possibly corresponds to TRBD1 (5 bases). Trimming left V 5 bases short and J 0 bases short, with 7 bases between. The germline V gene has CDR1 MDHEN and CDR2 SYDVKM. CDR3 length: 13 amino acids. This CDR3 reads CASSGHMNTEAFF. The CDR3 region has the DNA TGTGCCAGCAGTGGACACATGAACACTGAAGCTTTCTTT.

This clone has only a few counts. V and J are TRBV6-5 and TRBJ1-1, with TRBD1 matching 11 bases. Germline-derived CDR1 and CDR2 are MNHEY and SVGAGI. Trimming at V came to 4 bases and at J to 4 bases, leaving 5 bases not matched to a gene. This CDR3 is built from 15 residues. The CDR3: CASSSAGTGGTEAFF. The CDR3 region has the DNA TGTGCCAGCAGTTCCGCCGGGACAGGGGGCACTGAAGCTTTCTTT.

V usage is TRBV18 and J usage is TRBJ1-2; a possible D gene is TRBD1 (6 bases). Germline V CDR1 and CDR2: KGHSH, LQKENI. The germline V and J ends were trimmed by 4 bases and 0 bases, with 12 bases remaining between them. The CDR3 contains 15 residues. The CDR3 here is CASSQGQQTNYGYTF. In nucleotides, the CDR3 is TGTGCCAGCTCACAAGGACAGCAAACTAACTATGGCTACACCTTC.

J is TRBJ1-4 and V is TRBV30; no firm D call. Trimming pared 3 bases from V and 8 bases from J, leaving 13 bases between. This CDR3 has 13 residues. Germline V gives CDR1 GTSNPN, CDR2 SVGIG (reference sequence). CDR3 nucleotides: TGTGCCTGGAGCGCTGGAGACGAGGAAAAACTGTTTTTT. It is translated as CAWSAGDEEKLFF.

This clone occurred once. This chain joins TRBV9 and TRBJ1-1; TRBD1 matches at 7 bases. CDR3 length: 13 residues. Germline V gene data show CDR1 as SGDLS and CDR2 as YYNGEE. After removal of 4 bases from V and 7 bases from J, the junction contained 7 bases not matched to a gene. The CDR3 nucleotides are TGTGCCAGCAGCTTACAGGGGATGGGTGAAGCTTTCTTT. Its translation is CASSLQGMGEAFF.

The chain is built from TRBV2 and TRBJ2-3; 7 bases are a match to TRBD2. This CDR3 contains 14 residues. Looked up from germline, CDR1 is SNHLY and CDR2 is FYNNEI. Unmatched junction bases numbered 4, after V lost 5 bases and J lost 2 bases. The CDR3 sequence is CASSLGGYTDTQYF. The CDR3 nucleotides are TGTGCCAGCAGTCTGGGGGGGTACACAGATACGCAGTATTTT. The full variable domain, completed using reference TRBV2 and TRBJ2-3, is EPEVTQTPSHQVTQMGQEVILRCVPISNHLYFYWYRQILGQKVEFLVSFYNNEISEKSEIFDDQFSVERPDGSNFTLKIRSTKLEDSAMYFCASSLGGYTDTQYFGPGTRLTVL.

The rearrangement uses TRBV18 and TRBJ2-7, with 12 bases aligning to TRBD1. The CDR3 runs 16 residues. The V gene's germline CDR1 is KGHSH and CDR2 LQKENI. V was clipped by 1 base and J by 6 bases; unmatched bases: 7. CDR3 residues: CASSPRNGGQGAEQYF. CDR3 in DNA: TGTGCCAGCTCACCACGAAACGGGGGACAGGGGGCCGAGCAGTACTTC.

This chain's CDR3 is CASSQDGTIREQFF. As DNA, the CDR3 is TGCGCCAGCAGCCAAGACGGGACTATCCGTGAGCAGTTCTTC. The genes are TRBV4-1 and TRBJ2-1, with 7 bases aligning to TRBD2. CDR3 length equals 14 residues. Germline V lookup: CDR1 MGHRA, CDR2 YSYEKL. V gave up 0 bases and J gave up 9 bases; unmatched junction bases: 5.

V and J are TRBV5-1 and TRBJ2-2; 8 nucleotides line up with TRBD1. The CDR3 sequence is 15 residues long. Germline V gene sequence: CDR1 SGHRS, CDR2 YFSETQ. Trimming at V came to 6 bases and at J to 7 bases, leaving 11 bases not matched to a gene. CDR3 region: CASNVLGQANGELFF. The CDR3 bases are TGCGCCAGCAACGTACTGGGACAGGCAAACGGGGAGCTGTTTTTT.

This clone appeared a few times. The CDR3: CASSGEASGAHEQFF. Here the CDR3 DNA reads TGTGCCAGCAGTGGGGAGGCTAGCGGGGCCCATGAGCAGTTCTTC. The chain employs TRBV6-1 and TRBJ2-1; 9 positions agree with TRBD2. V was clipped by 4 bases and J by 8 bases; unmatched bases: 9. Germline V gives CDR1 MNHNS, CDR2 SASEGT. There are 15 residues in the CDR3.

The rearrangement links TRBV28 to TRBJ1-2; 9 bases are a match to TRBD1. This CDR3 has 16 amino acids. Trimming removed 2 bases from V and 4 bases from J; junction bases left unmatched: 8. Germline V CDR1 and CDR2: MDHEN, SYDVKM. CDR3 loop: CASSLDGQGQVYGYTF. CDR3 DNA: TGTGCCAGCAGTTTAGATGGACAGGGGCAAGTCTATGGCTACACCTTC.

The gene calls are TRBV7-3 and TRBJ2-6; 10 nucleotides line up with TRBD2. Germline loops: CDR1 SGHTA, CDR2 FQGTGA. The ends lost 4 bases at V and 2 bases at J; junction bases unmatched: 8. This CDR3 is built from 18 residues. CDR3: CASSYLSGGATGANVLTF. The CDR3 nucleotides read TGTGCCAGCAGCTACCTGAGCGGGGGGGCTACTGGGGCCAACGTCCTGACTTTC.

This clone was seen ten or more times. This chain uses TRBV6-1 with TRBJ2-5, with 10 bases identical to TRBD1. Unmatched junction bases numbered 1, after V lost 1 base and J lost 2 bases. CDR1 MNHNS and CDR2 SASEGT come from the germline V gene. This CDR3 has 15 residues. In DNA form, the CDR3 reads TGTGCCAGCAGTGAAGTGGGACAGGGGCAAGAGACCCAGTACTTC. Encoded protein: CASSEVGQGQETQYF.

This chain connects TRBV30 to TRBJ1-2, with 7 bases identical to TRBD1. CDR1 is GTSNPN and CDR2 is SVGIG in the germline V gene (reference sequence). The CDR3 is made up of 13 amino acids. Trimming at V came to 3 bases and at J to 2 bases, leaving 3 bases not matched to a gene. The CDR3 DNA follows: TGTGCCTGGAGGAGGGGGCAGAACTATGGCTACACCTTC. This codes for CAWRRGQNYGYTF.

This clone was counted a few times. The rearrangement uses TRBV7-9 and TRBJ1-2, with TRBD1 as a possible D gene (5 bases). CDR1 and CDR2 (germline): SEHNR, FQNEAQ (reference sequence). This CDR3 contains 16 residues. V was clipped by 5 bases and J by 2 bases, with 18 bases between them. CDR3 nucleotide sequence: TGTGCCAGCAGCACCGACTGGGACTTTGTAAACTATGGCTACACCTTC. Translated: CASSTDWDFVNYGYTF.

With regard to this clone: The junction and the germline gene differ at one end; a read error may be behind it. The chain is built from TRBV2 and TRBJ1-1; 7 bases line up with TRBD1. Germline values: CDR1 SNHLY, CDR2 FYNNEI. The CDR3 extends over 13 amino acids. The CDR3 DNA reads TGTGCCAGCCGGGACAGAGCAACCACTGAAGCTTTTTTT. Protein: CASRDRATTEAFF.

The rearrangement uses TRBV7-8 and TRBJ2-1, with a tentative D call TRBD2 (6 bases). Trimming left V 3 bases short and J 9 bases short, with 15 bases between. Germline-derived CDR1 and CDR2 are SGHVS and FQNEAQ. The CDR3 has 14 residues. The DNA of the CDR3 is TGTGCCAGCAGCTTGGAGGGATCGTGGGCTGAGCAGTTCTTC. This encodes CASSLEGSWAEQFF.

This clone has a handful of counts. The rearrangement joins TRBV7-6 to TRBJ2-7, with a possible D match to TRBD2 (5 bases). The germline gives CDR1 SGHVS, CDR2 FNYEAQ. Trimming took off 5 bases at V and 7 bases at J, with 21 bases between the two ends. This CDR3 contains 15 residues. CDR3: CASSPEAADYGEQYF. CDR3 coding DNA: TGTGCCAGCAGCCCAGAGGCGGCAGACTACGGGGAGCAGTACTTC.

This clone appeared a few times. The chain combines TRBV30 with TRBJ1-4; 8 bases match TRBD1. V dropped 7 bases and J dropped 7; count of bases not matched to a gene: 17. Germline CDR1 reads GTSNPN; CDR2 reads SVGIG (reference sequence). The CDR3 contains 16 residues. CDR3 protein: CAYQRTKGGTGEKLFF. The CDR3 DNA follows: TGTGCCTACCAAAGGACGAAAGGTGGGACAGGTGAAAAACTGTTTTTT.